These 30 T cell receptor beta chains share one sample of origin, sequenced in a study of cytomegalovirus exposure and HLA in healthy donors. The PCR used 60 Vbeta and 13 Jbeta primers. Method: immunoSEQ multiplex PCR; TCRdb's copy keeps in-frame clones and lacks some. This sample's table reports approximately 100,000 clones. Specimen: PBMCs. The receptors were gathered from a man over 45 in good health and CMV-seropositive.

The J gene is TRBJ2-3, the V gene TRBV7-3, with 10 bases fitting TRBD1. V was clipped by 1 base and J by 5 bases; unmatched bases: 3. Germline V gives CDR1 SGHTA, CDR2 FQGTGA. CDR3 length: 15 amino acids. CDR3 nucleotides: TGTGCCAGCAGCTTAAGGACAGGGGGACTAGATACGCAGTATTTT. This codes for CASSLRTGGLDTQYF.

The chain has TRBV2 and TRBJ1-5; D gene unclear. Germline V gives CDR1 SNHLY, CDR2 FYNNEI. The V end was cut by 5 bases, the J end by 0 bases, with 11 bases between. This CDR3 is built from 15 residues. The CDR3 is CASSPQPYSNQPQHF. The CDR3 DNA sequence: TGTGCCAGCAGTCCACAGCCATATAGCAATCAGCCCCAGCATTTT.

V usage is TRBV11-1 and J usage is TRBJ2-1; 7 nucleotides agree with TRBD2. The CDR3 has 13 residues. V shed 3 bases, J shed 4 bases, and the junction held 0 bases outside the gene matches. CDR1 and CDR2 from the germline V gene are SGHAT and FQDESV (reference sequence). As DNA, the CDR3 is TGTGCCAGCAGCTTCGGGAGGTACAATGAGCAGTTCTTC. This codes for CASSFGRYNEQFF.

The rearrangement uses TRBV7-2 and TRBJ2-5; a weak D match, TRBD1 (5 bases). V lost 2 bases to trimming and J lost 5 bases, with 15 bases between them. CDR1 is SGHTA, CDR2 FQGNSA, per germline. The CDR3 consists of 15 residues. CDR3 sequence: CASSLNLVGAETQYF. The CDR3 bases are TGTGCCAGCAGCTTAAATCTTGTAGGGGCCGAGACCCAGTACTTC.

The V gene is TRBV28, the J gene TRBJ1-5, with D unclear. The germline V gene has CDR1 MDHEN and CDR2 SYDVKM. Deletions cut 5 bases from V and 12 bases from J, with 17 bases between. The CDR3 is 13 residues long. The CDR3 nucleotides are TGTGCCAGCAGTCGAAGTGCGAGGGCTATCCAGCATTTT. Its translation is CASSRSARAIQHF.

This chain links TRBV18 with TRBJ2-1; TRBD2 matches 8 bases. The J segment lost 3 bases and the V segment lost 6 bases, leaving 7 bases of the junction unmatched. The CDR3 loop spans 15 amino acids. Germline V CDR1 and CDR2: KGHSH, LQKENI. The CDR3 nucleotides read TGTGCCAGCTCGCCCCCCACTAGCGGCTACAATGAGCAGTTCTTC. This sequence encodes CASSPPTSGYNEQFF. Full variable domain (outside the CDR3, taken from reference TRBV18 and TRBJ2-1): NAGVMQNPRHLVRRRGQEARLRCSPMKGHSHVYWYRQLPEEGLKFMVYLQKENIIDESGMPKERFSAEFPKEGPSILRIQQVVRGDSAAYFCASSPPTSGYNEQFFGPGTRLTVL.

The chain employs TRBV19 and TRBJ1-2, with D perhaps TRBD1 (5 bases). The germline V gene encodes CDR1 LNHDA and CDR2 SQIVND (reference sequence). The CDR3 length is 13 residues. Trimming stripped 7 bases from V and 2 bases from J, with 11 bases between. In DNA form, the CDR3 reads TGTGCCAGTAACCGTGACAGCAACTATGGCTACACCTTC. This gives the protein CASNRDSNYGYTF.

V gene TRBV29-1 combines with J gene TRBJ1-4, with TRBD1 identical over 10 bases. This CDR3 is built from 14 residues. CDR1 is SQVTM and CDR2 is ANQGSEA in the germline V gene. Trimming took 5 bases from V and 7 from J; bases not matched to a gene: 7. The CDR3 DNA sequence: TGCAGCGTTAGTAAGGGGACAGGGGTTGAAAAACTGTTTTTT. Translation: CSVSKGTGVEKLFF.

The CDR3 nucleotides are TGCGCCAGCAGCTTATCGGGCCGAGGGTGGAGCACTGAAGCTTTCTTT. This codes for CASSLSGRGWSTEAFF. V usage is TRBV5-1 and J usage is TRBJ1-1, with D uncertain. Between the trimmed V and J ends, which lost 2 bases and 4 bases, there was a span of 18 bases. This CDR3 is built from 16 residues. CDR1 is SGHRS and CDR2 is YFSETQ in the germline V gene.

This chain connects TRBV6-1 to TRBJ1-1, with TRBD1 as a possible D gene (5 bases). V was clipped by 5 bases and J by 6 bases, with 16 bases between them. The CDR3 sequence is 14 residues long. The germline gives CDR1 MNHNS, CDR2 SASEGT. The CDR3 DNA reads TGTGCCAGCAGTCAACCCTCTAGGGGCGCTGAAGCTTTCTTT. Amino acids: CASSQPSRGAEAFF.

The V and J genes are TRBV28 and TRBJ1-4; tentative D call: TRBD1 (6 bases). Germline V gives CDR1 MDHEN, CDR2 SYDVKM. CDR3 length equals 17 residues. V gave up 2 bases and J gave up 6 bases, with 19 bases separating them. CDR3 nucleotides: TGTGCCAGCAGTTTACTTTCCTTAGGGGGTTCGGATGAAAAACTGTTTTTT. Amino acids: CASSLLSLGGSDEKLFF.

The J gene is TRBJ1-1, the V gene TRBV6-5; no firm D call. In germline, CDR1 is MNHEY, CDR2 SVGAGI. The CDR3 spans 13 residues. Trimming left V 2 bases short and J 3 bases short, with 7 bases between. The CDR3 coding sequence is TGTGCCAGCAGTTACCGAGAAGACACTGAAGCTTTCTTT. Translating gives CASSYREDTEAFF.

V usage is TRBV19 and J usage is TRBJ2-7; TRBD2 matches at 7 bases. The CDR3 has 15 amino acids. Germline CDR1 LNHDA, CDR2 SQIVND (reference sequence). V was clipped by 3 bases and J by 2 bases; unmatched bases: 7. The CDR3 sequence: CASSISSRETYEQYF. CDR3 coding DNA: TGTGCCAGTAGTATCTCTTCGCGGGAGACCTACGAGCAGTACTTC.

This chain connects TRBV5-1 to TRBJ2-2; 11 bases fit TRBD2. CDR1 is SGHRS, CDR2 YFSETQ, per germline. The CDR3 runs 16 residues. Unmatched junction bases numbered 5, after V lost 6 bases and J lost 1 base. The CDR3 bases are TGCGCCAGCAAAAAAACTAGCGGGAGGAACACCGGGGAGCTGTTTTTT. Translating gives CASKKTSGRNTGELFF. The whole variable domain, remainder taken from reference TRBV5-1 and TRBJ2-2, is KAGVTQTPRYLIKTRGQQVTLSCSPISGHRSVSWYQQTPGQGLQFLFEYFSETQRNKGNFPGRFSGRQFSNSRSEMNVSTLELGDSALYLCASKKTSGRNTGELFFGEGSRLTVL.

The CDR3 loop reads CASSADNRGSNYGYTF. CDR3 sequence (DNA): TGTGCCAGCAGTGCTGACAACAGGGGTTCTAACTATGGCTACACCTTC. The gene calls are TRBV25-1 and TRBJ1-2; 7 nucleotides align to TRBD1. The ends lost 4 bases at V and 0 bases at J; junction bases unmatched: 8. This CDR3 spans 16 amino acids. The germline V gene encodes CDR1 MGHDK and CDR2 SYGVNS.

The J gene is TRBJ2-2, the V gene TRBV5-6; no reliable D call. The CDR3 has 12 amino acids. In germline, CDR1 is SGHDT, CDR2 YYEEEE. V was clipped by 4 bases and J by 3 bases, with 4 bases between them. The CDR3 DNA reads TGTGCCAGCAGCCTCTACACCGGGGAGCTGTTTTTT. Amino acids: CASSLYTGELFF.

The CDR3 coding sequence is TGCAGCGTTGAAGTGGACAGGGTACGTGGCTACACCTTC. Protein sequence: CSVEVDRVRGYTF. The chain combines TRBV29-1 with TRBJ1-2; 8 nucleotides align to TRBD1. The CDR3 covers 13 residues. Per the germline V gene, CDR1 is SQVTM and CDR2 is ANQGSEA. Unmatched junction bases numbered 5, after V lost 1 base and J lost 7 bases.

The V and J genes are TRBV7-9 and TRBJ1-1; the D is unclear. The V end was cut by 1 base, the J end by 2 bases, with 8 bases between. Germline V CDR1 and CDR2: SEHNR, FQNEAQ (reference sequence). This CDR3 spans 14 amino acids. CDR3 bases: TGTGCCAGCAGCTTAGTTGCGGCTAACACTGAAGCTTTCTTT. Encoded protein: CASSLVAANTEAFF. The variable domain in full, with the rest retrieved from reference TRBV7-9 and TRBJ1-1, is DTGVSQNPRHKITKRGQNVTFRCDPISEHNRLYWYRQTLGQGPEFLTYFQNEAQLEKSRLLSDRFSAERPKGSFSTLEIQRTEQGDSAMYLCASSLVAANTEAFFGQGTRLTVV.

This rearrangement joins TRBV29-1 to TRBJ2-3; 7 bases line up with TRBD1. Germline assignment: CDR1 SQVTM and CDR2 ANQGSEA. Losses at the gene ends were 4 bases for V and 5 bases for J; bases not matched to a gene: 3. The CDR3 loop spans 12 amino acids. The CDR3 DNA is TGCAGCGTTGTCAGGGACAGAGATACGCAGTATTTT. This codes for CSVVRDRDTQYF.

The chain links TRBV27 to TRBJ1-5; TRBD1 is a possible D gene (6 bases). CDR1 is MNHEY and CDR2 is SMNVEV in the germline V gene (reference sequence). V dropped 5 bases and J dropped 5 bases, with 13 bases sitting between them. This CDR3 comprises 14 residues. The CDR3 sequence: CASSRSGVYQPQHF. The CDR3 DNA reads as TGTGCCAGCAGTCGATCAGGGGTTTATCAGCCCCAGCATTTT.

V is TRBV19 and J is TRBJ2-1; 11 bases are a match to TRBD2. CDR3 length: 16 amino acids. Germline V gene data show CDR1 as LNHDA and CDR2 as SQIVND (reference sequence). V lost 3 bases to trimming and J lost 2 bases; unmatched junction nucleotides: 3. DNA of the CDR3: TGTGCCAGTAGTATGGTGACTAGCGGGACCTACAATGAGCAGTTCTTC. Its protein is CASSMVTSGTYNEQFF.

The chain recombines TRBV6-6 with TRBJ1-5; 8 bases line up with TRBD1. With V trimmed by 6 bases and J by 1 base, 5 bases remained unmatched. Looked up from germline, CDR1 is MNHNY and CDR2 is SVGAGI (reference sequence). There are 15 residues in the CDR3. CDR3 DNA: TGTGCCAGCAGGGCCAGACAGGGGAGCAATCAGCCCCAGCATTTT. It translates to CASRARQGSNQPQHF.

The chain recombines TRBV28 with TRBJ1-2, with D possibly TRBD1 on 5 matching bases. The length of the CDR3 is 12 residues. Trimming stripped 7 bases from V and 4 bases from J, with 10 bases between. The germline CDR1 and CDR2 sequences are MDHEN and SYDVKM. This CDR3 reads CASIGRAYGYTF. The CDR3, as DNA: TGTGCCAGCATTGGCAGGGCCTATGGCTACACCTTC.

J is TRBJ1-4 and V is TRBV9; possibly TRBD1 for D (6 bases). The CDR3 is made up of 15 amino acids. V lost 4 bases to trimming and J lost 5 bases, with 15 bases between them. From germline, CDR1 is SGDLS and CDR2 YYNGEE. CDR3 residues: CASSTRQEPNEKLFF. CDR3 sequence (DNA): TGTGCCAGCAGCACTAGACAGGAACCAAATGAAAAACTGTTTTTT.

V is TRBV11-2 and J is TRBJ1-2; D perhaps matches TRBD1 (6 bases). The CDR3 is made up of 14 amino acids. Looked up from germline, CDR1 is SGHAT and CDR2 is FQNNGV. The V and J ends lost 3 bases and 4 bases respectively, with 12 bases between them. The chain's CDR3 is CASSFNRVFYGYTF. In DNA, the CDR3 is TGTGCCAGCAGCTTTAACAGGGTGTTCTATGGCTACACCTTC.

The chain links TRBV18 to TRBJ2-3; TRBD2 might be the D (6 bases). Germline V gene lookup returns CDR1 KGHSH and CDR2 LQKENI. The germline V and J ends were trimmed by 7 bases and 3 bases, with 23 bases remaining between them. This CDR3 has 17 amino acids. The CDR3: CASFPYRGNGWTDTQYF. The CDR3 bases are TGTGCCAGCTTCCCCTACCGGGGGAATGGATGGACAGATACGCAGTATTTT.

V gene TRBV4-3 combines with J gene TRBJ1-5; D may be TRBD1 (6 bases). V was shortened by 0 bases and J by 4 bases, with 10 bases between the two germline ends. Per germline, CDR1 LGHNA and CDR2 YSLEER. CDR3 size: 15 residues. The CDR3 here is CASSQDWQGNQPQHF. For the CDR3, the DNA is TGCGCCAGCAGCCAAGATTGGCAGGGGAATCAGCCCCAGCATTTT.

The CDR3 sequence: CASSLGTGNYGYTF. For the CDR3, the DNA is TGTGCCAGCAGCTTAGGGACAGGAAACTATGGCTACACCTTC. The gene calls are TRBV7-9 and TRBJ1-2, with TRBD1 identical over 7 bases. Germline CDR1 and CDR2: SEHNR and FQNEAQ (reference sequence). This CDR3 region has 14 residues. Germline trimming cut 1 base from V and 2 bases from J; bases unmatched to any gene: 1.

This chain joins TRBV30 and TRBJ1-2, with a tentative D call TRBD1 (6 bases). The CDR3 is 13 amino acids. Germline V lookup: CDR1 GTSNPN, CDR2 SVGIG (reference sequence). V was shortened by 3 bases and J by 8 bases, with 16 bases between the two germline ends. The DNA for the CDR3 is TGTGCCTGGAGCCTGACAGGCCCGGAGGGCTACACCTTC. Translating gives CAWSLTGPEGYTF.

This sequence joins TRBV19 and TRBJ2-2, with 7 bases aligning to TRBD2. With 1 base clipped from V and 5 bases from J, the junction kept 10 bases outside the gene matches. From germline, CDR1 is LNHDA and CDR2 SQIVND (reference sequence). CDR3 length: 17 residues. CDR3 nucleotides: TGTGCCAGTAGTATAGGAAGGTTGGCGGGAGCAACCGGGGAGCTGTTTTTT. The encoded protein is CASSIGRLAGATGELFF.